Listed below are T cell receptor beta chains from one sample, sequenced in a study of cytomegalovirus exposure and HLA in healthy donors. Generated by immunoSEQ multiplex PCR, the TCRdb table keeps only in-frame clones and is missing some. This table has around 220,000 clones, around 75% appearing once. Sequencing was done on a sample of PBMCs. The source is a woman in her 30s in good health and CMV-seronegative. Both conserved end residues are part of each CDR3.

v_call cdr3_aa
TRBV30 CAWSNSGPLNYGYTF
TRBV19 CASSILAGPYEQYF
TRBV6-6 CASRGQGPGELFF
TRBV5-5 CASRQVGAPGNTIYF
TRBV7-8 CASSSPRGGSGADTQYF
TRBV6-5 CASSYLGAFTEAFF
TRBV9 CASSVADGDTEAFF
TRBV7-8 CASSLAAGFRGYTF
TRBV7-8 CASSLRSGSEDTQYF
TRBV7-6 CASSREQGPYEQYF